A selection of T cell receptor beta chains follows, all from one sample in a study of cytotoxic CD8 clonotypes in ibrutinib-treated CLL. The data were produced by immunoSEQ multiplex PCR, yet TCRdb's version contains in-frame clones alone and is incomplete. The table shows approximately 80,000 clones, with 70% to 90% occurring only once. This material consisted of PBMCs, taken before ibrutinib treatment. These receptors came from a human donor with chronic lymphocytic leukemia. CDR3s include the opening cysteine and the closing phenylalanine or tryptophan. Fields, in order: J gene, V gene, clone size, D gene, CDR3 protein, CDR3 DNA. The D gene is left open where the match is weak. A clone size is listed for some rows: how often the clone was seen (once, few, many), or a class if it is expanded.

j_gene: TRBJ2-7
v_gene: TRBV7-6
abundance: once
d_gene: TRBD1
CDR3aa: CASSSPSPGTGFSYEQYF
CDR3nt: TGTGCCAGCAGCTCCCCCTCACCCGGGACAGGGTTTTCCTACGAGCAGTACTTC

j_gene: TRBJ2-7
v_gene: TRBV6-1
abundance: NA
d_gene: TRBD1
CDR3aa: CASGDRGTYEQYF
CDR3nt: TGTGCCAGCGGGGACAGGGGAACCTACGAGCAGTACTTC

j_gene: TRBJ1-1
v_gene: TRBV19
abundance: NA
d_gene: NA
CDR3aa: CASSKQGRNTEAFF
CDR3nt: TGTGCCAGTAGTAAGCAGGGAAGAAACACTGAAGCTTTCTTT

j_gene: TRBJ2-1
v_gene: TRBV18
abundance: once
d_gene: TRBD2
CDR3aa: CASSPSSGTSYNEQFF
CDR3nt: TGTGCCAGCTCACCATCCAGCGGGACCTCCTACAATGAGCAGTTCTTC

j_gene: TRBJ1-5
v_gene: TRBV5-5
abundance: NA
d_gene: NA
CDR3aa: CASSFTLWADQPQHF
CDR3nt: TGTGCCAGCAGCTTCACTTTATGGGCCGATCAGCCCCAGCATTTT

j_gene: TRBJ1-4
v_gene: TRBV6-5
abundance: NA
d_gene: NA
CDR3aa: CASSYEAQGKLFF
CDR3nt: TGTGCCAGCAGTTACGAGGCCCAGGGAAAACTGTTTTTT

j_gene: TRBJ1-2
v_gene: TRBV5-4
abundance: NA
d_gene: NA
CDR3aa: CASSWDTNYGYTF
CDR3nt: TGTGCCAGCAGCTGGGACACTAACTATGGCTACACCTTC

j_gene: TRBJ2-5
v_gene: TRBV4-1
abundance: NA
d_gene: NA
CDR3aa: CASSQDDPRGGRQETQYF
CDR3nt: TGCGCCAGCAGCCAAGATGATCCCCGAGGGGGGCGGCAAGAGACCCAGTACTTC

j_gene: TRBJ1-1
v_gene: TRBV7-3
abundance: NA
d_gene: TRBD1
CDR3aa: CASSSSGTGNMNTEAFF
CDR3nt: TGTGCCAGCAGCTCGAGCGGGACAGGGAACATGAACACTGAAGCTTTCTTT

j_gene: TRBJ1-3
v_gene: TRBV5-1
abundance: NA
d_gene: NA
CDR3aa: CASSWETGTSGNTIYF
CDR3nt: TGCGCCAGCAGCTGGGAAACAGGTACCTCTGGAAACACCATATATTTT

j_gene: TRBJ2-5
v_gene: TRBV30
abundance: few
d_gene: NA
CDR3aa: CAWSQGYSETQYF
CDR3nt: TGTGCCTGGAGTCAGGGGTATTCAGAGACCCAGTACTTC

j_gene: TRBJ1-2
v_gene: TRBV19
abundance: once
d_gene: NA
CDR3aa: CASSIDGRRGYTF
CDR3nt: TGTGCCAGTAGTATAGACGGGCGAAGGGGCTACACCTTC

j_gene: TRBJ1-1
v_gene: TRBV11-2
abundance: NA
d_gene: NA
CDR3aa: CASSLVFPWQGVNTEAFF
CDR3nt: TGTGCCAGCAGCTTAGTTTTCCCCTGGCAGGGAGTGAACACTGAAGCTTTCTTT

j_gene: TRBJ2-1
v_gene: TRBV5-1
abundance: NA
d_gene: NA
CDR3aa: CASSSAGQSYNEQFF
CDR3nt: TGCGCCAGCAGTTCAGCGGGACAGTCCTACAATGAGCAGTTCTTC

j_gene: TRBJ2-7
v_gene: TRBV11-1
abundance: NA
d_gene: TRBD2
CDR3aa: CASSLVVFASGRLHF
CDR3nt: TGTGCCAGCAGCTTAGTGGTTTTTGCTAGCGGGAGATTGCACTTC

j_gene: TRBJ1-2
v_gene: TRBV7-9
abundance: NA
d_gene: TRBD1
CDR3aa: CASSFRDRVNYGYTF
CDR3nt: TGTGCCAGCAGCTTCCGGGACAGGGTAAACTATGGCTACACCTTC

j_gene: TRBJ2-7
v_gene: TRBV9
abundance: few
d_gene: NA
CDR3aa: CASSGSDPYEQYF
CDR3nt: TGTGCCTCCTCCGGCTCCGACCCCTACGAGCAGTACTTC

j_gene: TRBJ1-1
v_gene: TRBV5-1
abundance: NA
d_gene: NA
CDR3aa: CASSSGNTEAFF
CDR3nt: TGCGCCAGCAGCTCGGGGAACACTGAAGCTTTCTTT

j_gene: TRBJ1-5
v_gene: TRBV5-1
abundance: NA
d_gene: NA
CDR3aa: CASSFATTRGTGLNQPQHF
CDR3nt: TGCGCCAGCAGCTTCGCTACCACACGAGGCACAGGGCTCAATCAGCCCCAGCATTTT

j_gene: TRBJ2-3
v_gene: TRBV19
abundance: NA
d_gene: TRBD2
CDR3aa: CASSIGASGNTDTQYF
CDR3nt: TGTGCCAGTAGTATAGGGGCTAGCGGGAACACAGATACGCAGTATTTT

j_gene: TRBJ2-7
v_gene: TRBV19
abundance: few
d_gene: NA
CDR3aa: CASSISYSSYEQYF
CDR3nt: TGTGCCAGTAGTATTTCGTACAGCTCCTACGAGCAGTACTTC

j_gene: TRBJ1-3
v_gene: TRBV5-6
abundance: few
d_gene: NA
CDR3aa: CASSLVSGNTIYF
CDR3nt: TGTGCCAGCAGCCTGGTGTCTGGAAACACCATATATTTT